The 6 T cell receptor beta chains given below trace back to one sample, sequenced in a study of identical twins. MiXCR was run by TCRdb on the 5' RACE reads, yielding one entry per CDR3 protein. The data show hundreds of thousands of distinct CDR3 sequences, about 12% seen once. Separately, the same data were catalogued under a study of yellow fever vaccine responses in identical twins.

The specimen sequenced was PBMCs. Every receptor here comes from a young woman in good health.

The rearrangement joins TRBV5-1 to TRBJ2-7; D might be TRBD1 or TRBD2, each matching 7 bases. The CDR3 is made up of 14 amino acids. Between the trimmed V and J ends, which lost 5 bases and 0 bases, there was a span of 12 bases. Germline V gene lookup returns CDR1 SGHRS and CDR2 YFSETQ. CDR3 loop: CASRAGQSSYEQYF. CDR3 DNA sequence: TGCGCCAGCAGAGCGGGACAGAGCTCCTACGAGCAGTACTTC. Looking up the rest from reference TRBV5-1 and TRBJ2-7 gives the full variable domain: KAGVTQTPRYLIKTRGQQVTLSCSPISGHRSVSWYQQTPGQGLQFLFEYFSETQRNKGNFPGRFSGRQFSNSRSEMNVSTLELGDSALYLCASRAGQSSYEQYFGPGTRLTVT.

This clonotype was found a few times. The rearrangement links TRBV7-8 to TRBJ2-3, with 9 positions matching TRBD2. The CDR3 runs 16 residues. Trimming at V came to 3 bases and at J to 5 bases, leaving 9 bases not matched to a gene. CDR1 is SGHVS and CDR2 is FQNEAQ in the germline V gene. The CDR3 sequence is CASSFSASGVRDTQYF. The CDR3 bases are TGTGCCAGCAGCTTTAGTGCTAGCGGGGTTAGAGATACGCAGTATTTT.

This clonotype was observed at least ten times. This chain links TRBV5-1 with TRBJ1-5; D gene unclear. The CDR3 has 14 amino acids. V lost 0 bases and J lost 2, with 6 bases in between. Looked up from germline, CDR1 is SGHRS and CDR2 is YFSETQ. The CDR3 bases are TGCGCCAGCAGCTTGGATCCCGGCAATCAGCCCCAGCATTTT. Its protein product is CASSLDPGNQPQHF.

This clonotype was picked up a small number of times. This chain joins TRBV12-3 or TRBV12-4 and TRBJ2-3; D gene ambiguous. The germline V and J ends were trimmed by 2 bases and 6 bases, with 12 bases remaining between them. The CDR3 has 14 amino acids. CDR3 loop: CASSLILAVDTQYF. The CDR3 DNA sequence: TGTGCCAGCAGTTTAATCTTAGCTGTGGATACGCAGTATTTT.

The V call is TRBV7-8, the J call TRBJ2-1, with D possibly matching TRBD2 (6 bases). The CDR3 is made up of 18 amino acids. Trimming removed 1 base at V and 0 bases at J, with 16 bases between. CDR1 and CDR2 (germline): SGHVS, FQNEAQ. The CDR3 nucleotides read TGTGCCAGCAGCTTAGAGGGTTGGGCGGGGAGCTCCTACAATGAGCAGTTCTTC. Amino acid sequence: CASSLEGWAGSSYNEQFF.

This chain joins TRBV25-1 and TRBJ1-2; maybe TRBD1 (6 bases). Germline V gene lookup returns CDR1 MGHDK and CDR2 SYGVNS. The CDR3 contains 13 residues. Deletions cut 4 bases from V and 4 bases from J, with 10 bases between. The CDR3, as DNA: TGTGCCAGCAGTGCTCAGGGGATCTATGGCTACACCTTC. Translated, it gives CASSAQGIYGYTF.